These 20 T cell receptor beta chains were all obtained from the same sample, sequenced in a study of beta chain features in type 1 diabetes. Expressed TCRB transcripts were sequenced, since all the RNA that had been isolated was reverse transcribed. The assay was immunoSEQ multiplex PCR, and TCRdb's table has in-frame clones only and misses some. The data hold 350,000 to 400,000 clones, with about 16% observed a single time. Sequencing was performed on naive CD4+ T cells from blood. The source is a woman between 18 and 29 years old in good health.

This chain links TRBV5-1 with TRBJ2-7, with 10 bases fitting TRBD2. In germline, CDR1 is SGHRS, CDR2 YFSETQ. J was trimmed by 5 bases and V by 0 bases; bases with no gene match: 8. The CDR3 runs to 16 residues. The CDR3 sequence: CASSLEAGGPQNEQYF. As DNA, the CDR3 is TGCGCCAGCAGCTTGGAAGCGGGAGGGCCTCAGAACGAGCAGTACTTC.

The chain carries TRBV29-1 and TRBJ2-1; 7 positions match TRBD1. V gave up 8 bases and J gave up 7 bases; unmatched junction bases: 8. This CDR3 spans 12 amino acids. Germline V lookup: CDR1 SQVTM, CDR2 ANQGSEA. The CDR3 nucleotides are TGCAGCTTCCGACAGGGCGGGAATGAGCAGTTCTTC. Protein sequence: CSFRQGGNEQFF.

This chain connects TRBV25-1 to TRBJ2-2, with D perhaps TRBD1 (6 bases). This CDR3 comprises 18 residues. Trimming removed 1 base at V and 4 bases at J, with 19 bases between. Germline V lookup: CDR1 MGHDK, CDR2 SYGVNS. CDR3 DNA sequence: TGTGCCAGCAGTGAATCCGCAGGGCAGGGACAATCCACCGGGGAGCTGTTTTTT. It specifies CASSESAGQGQSTGELFF.

This clone was detected a few times. The chain carries TRBV4-1 and TRBJ2-1, with D possibly being TRBD2 (5 bases). The CDR3 covers 16 residues. Trimming removed 3 bases at V and 6 bases at J, with 18 bases between. The germline CDR1 and CDR2 sequences are MGHRA and YSYEKL. CDR3 loop: CASSQDDFARGNEQFF. CDR3 nucleotide sequence: TGCGCCAGCAGCCAGGACGACTTCGCCCGGGGCAATGAGCAGTTCTTC.

In this sample, this clone turned up a few times. V is TRBV7-9 and J is TRBJ1-1; D is perhaps TRBD1 (6 bases). V shed 5 bases and J shed 0 bases, with 13 bases lying between them. The V gene's germline CDR1 is SEHNR and CDR2 FQNEAQ (reference sequence). CDR3 length: 15 residues. The CDR3 nucleotides read TGTGCCAGCAGCCCTGGACAGCTCATGAACACTGAAGCTTTCTTT. This encodes CASSPGQLMNTEAFF.

This clone was found a few times. The rearrangement joins TRBV29-1 to TRBJ2-1; 11 bases match TRBD1. Looked up from germline, CDR1 is SQVTM and CDR2 is ANQGSEA. The J segment lost 0 bases and the V segment lost 5 bases, leaving 6 bases of the junction unmatched. CDR3 size: 16 residues. The CDR3 here is CSVTGQGGFSYNEQFF. The CDR3 nucleotides read TGCAGCGTTACGGGACAGGGGGGGTTCTCCTACAATGAGCAGTTCTTC.

The chain employs TRBV7-2 and TRBJ2-1; weak D call: TRBD1 (5 bases). Germline V CDR1 and CDR2: SGHTA, FQGNSA. The V and J ends lost 3 bases and 7 bases respectively, with 16 bases between them. The CDR3 runs 15 residues. In DNA form, the CDR3 reads TGTGCCAGCAGCTTGGACATTACACGGAGAAATGAGCAGTTCTTC. Amino acid sequence: CASSLDITRRNEQFF.

Only a few counts were recorded for this clone. Other DNA sequences from this sample encode an identical CDR3 as well. The chain combines TRBV28 with TRBJ2-1, with TRBD2 matching 7 bases. V gave up 7 bases and J gave up 7 bases; unmatched junction bases: 7. Germline V gene sequence: CDR1 MDHEN, CDR2 SYDVKM. The CDR3 consists of 13 residues. The CDR3 loop reads CASTAGGRNEQFF. In DNA, the CDR3 is TGTGCCAGCACAGCGGGCGGGAGAAATGAGCAGTTCTTC.

This clone was found a few times. The rearrangement uses TRBV9 and TRBJ2-5, with 9 bases matching TRBD2. Germline V gives CDR1 SGDLS, CDR2 YYNGEE. This CDR3 has 15 residues. With 5 bases clipped from V and 2 bases from J, the junction kept 7 bases outside the gene matches. The DNA for the CDR3 is TGTGCCAGCAGTTTAGCGGGAGCGGGGCAAGAGACCCAGTACTTC. Its translation is CASSLAGAGQETQYF.

V and J are TRBV19 and TRBJ2-3; 10 bases are a match to TRBD2. J lost 1 base, V lost 4 bases, and 5 bases had no gene match. The CDR3 is made up of 16 amino acids. The V gene's germline CDR1 is LNHDA and CDR2 SQIVND (reference sequence). The CDR3 here is CASSKVLAGGTDTQYF. Here the CDR3 DNA reads TGTGCCAGTAGTAAGGTCCTAGCGGGAGGCACAGATACGCAGTATTTT.

This clone was seen only a few times. The CDR3 DNA reads TGTGCCAGCAGCTTTACCGACTTGTCCTACGAGCAGTACTTC. Its protein is CASSFTDLSYEQYF. The chain employs TRBV7-9 and TRBJ2-7; D uncertain. The CDR3 sequence is 14 residues long. V was shortened by 3 bases and J by 1 base, with 10 bases between the two germline ends. Germline assignment: CDR1 SEHNR and CDR2 FQNEAQ (reference sequence).

The sample holds a few counts of this clone. The chain joins TRBV23-1 to TRBJ2-5, with a weak D call TRBD2 (5 bases). TRBV23-1 is treated as an ORF (open reading frame) with a function not yet certain. The CDR3 runs 13 residues. Trimming took off 7 bases at V and 5 bases at J, with 14 bases between the two ends. The CDR3 sequence: CASNEGYRETQYF. The CDR3 region has the DNA TGCGCCAGCAACGAGGGCTATCGGGAGACCCAGTACTTC.

This clone was counted between two and nine times. The DNA for the CDR3 is TGCGCCAGCAGCCGGGGCGGGACAGGGGACACCGGGGAGCTGTTTTTT. Translating gives CASSRGGTGDTGELFF. This chain uses TRBV5-1 with TRBJ2-2; 10 bases line up with TRBD1. Per germline, CDR1 SGHRS and CDR2 YFSETQ. V gave up 4 bases and J gave up 3 bases; unmatched junction bases: 6. The length of the CDR3 is 16 residues.

This clone was seen a handful of times. This chain links TRBV28 with TRBJ1-1; no reliable D call. Germline lookup yields CDR1 MDHEN and CDR2 SYDVKM. This CDR3 is 18 amino acids long. The V gene lost 3 bases and the J gene lost 0 bases, with 20 bases spanning the gap. Here the CDR3 reads CASSFLGGSAPLNTEAFF. CDR3 DNA sequence: TGTGCCAGCAGTTTCCTGGGCGGGAGTGCTCCTCTGAACACTGAAGCTTTCTTT.

V usage is TRBV19 and J usage is TRBJ2-7, with TRBD1 matching 9 bases. V gave up 10 bases and J gave up 3 bases; unmatched junction bases: 7. CDR1 is LNHDA, CDR2 SQIVND, per germline (reference sequence). This CDR3 has 13 residues. The CDR3 loop reads CATGTGIDYEQYF. In DNA, the CDR3 is TGTGCCACCGGGACAGGGATTGACTACGAGCAGTACTTC. Full variable domain (outside the CDR3, taken from reference TRBV19 and TRBJ2-7): DGGITQSPKYLFRKEGQNVTLSCEQNLNHDAMYWYRQDPGQGLRLIYYSQIVNDFQKGDIAEGYSVSREKKESFPLTVTSAQKNPTAFYLCATGTGIDYEQYFGPGTRLTVT.

V gene TRBV29-1 combines with J gene TRBJ1-4; 7 bases align to TRBD1. The CDR3 has 13 residues. V was clipped by 4 bases and J by 7 bases; unmatched bases: 6. Per the germline V gene, CDR1 is SQVTM and CDR2 is ANQGSEA. The CDR3 coding sequence is TGCAGCGTTGTGGAGGGGGCGGGTGAAAAACTGTTTTTT. Translating it yields CSVVEGAGEKLFF.

This clone has only a few counts. Sequence at one end of the junction differs from germline and may be a read error. V and J are TRBV2 and TRBJ1-4; 8 nucleotides agree with TRBD1. Germline V gene data show CDR1 as SNHLY and CDR2 as FYNNEI. The CDR3 is 15 residues long. The CDR3 sequence is CASTSDRAKKPRTDF. CDR3 bases: TGTGCCAGCACCTCGGACAGGGCAAAAAAGCCGAGAACCGATTTT.

For this clone: Additional DNA sequences in this sample encode the identical CDR3. V is TRBV6-5 and J is TRBJ2-1; TRBD2 agrees at 7 bases. Trimming removed 6 bases from V and 0 bases from J; junction bases left unmatched: 2. The CDR3 runs 14 residues. Germline V gives CDR1 MNHEY, CDR2 SVGAGI. In nucleotides, the CDR3 is TGTGCCAGCAGCCGGACTAGCTCCTACAATGAGCAGTTCTTC. It specifies CASSRTSSYNEQFF.

CDR3 coding DNA: TGCGCCAGCAGCCCCGACCTAGCTACCTACAATGAGCAGTTCTTC. Amino acids: CASSPDLATYNEQFF. The V gene is TRBV5-1, the J gene TRBJ2-1, with D maybe TRBD2 (5 bases). This CDR3 has 15 residues. V was clipped by 4 bases and J by 2 bases, with 13 bases between them. Germline lookup yields CDR1 SGHRS and CDR2 YFSETQ.

The chain employs TRBV6-1 and TRBJ2-5; TRBD1 might be the D (6 bases). V gave up 6 bases and J gave up 5 bases, with 10 bases separating them. Germline CDR1 is MNHNS and CDR2 is SASEGT. CDR3 size: 12 residues. The CDR3 DNA sequence: TGTGCCAGCAGGAACAGGGTTGAGACCCAGTACTTC. It encodes CASRNRVETQYF.